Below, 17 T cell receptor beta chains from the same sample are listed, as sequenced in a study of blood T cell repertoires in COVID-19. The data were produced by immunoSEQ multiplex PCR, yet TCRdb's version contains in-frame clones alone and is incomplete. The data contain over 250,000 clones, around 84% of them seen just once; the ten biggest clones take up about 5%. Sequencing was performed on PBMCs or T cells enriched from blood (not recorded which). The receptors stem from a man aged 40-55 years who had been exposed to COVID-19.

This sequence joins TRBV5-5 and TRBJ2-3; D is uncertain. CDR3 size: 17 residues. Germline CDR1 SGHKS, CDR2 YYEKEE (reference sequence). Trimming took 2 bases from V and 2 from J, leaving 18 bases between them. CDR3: CASSFSVGVLLTDTQYF. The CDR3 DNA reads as TGTGCCAGCAGCTTTTCCGTCGGAGTTCTACTCACAGATACGCAGTATTTT.

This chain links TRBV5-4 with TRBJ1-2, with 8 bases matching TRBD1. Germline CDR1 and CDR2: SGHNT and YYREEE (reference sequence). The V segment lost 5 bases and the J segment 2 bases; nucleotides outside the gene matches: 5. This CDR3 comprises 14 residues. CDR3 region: CASSPQGENYGYTF. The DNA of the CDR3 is TGTGCCAGCAGTCCACAGGGGGAGAACTATGGCTACACCTTC.

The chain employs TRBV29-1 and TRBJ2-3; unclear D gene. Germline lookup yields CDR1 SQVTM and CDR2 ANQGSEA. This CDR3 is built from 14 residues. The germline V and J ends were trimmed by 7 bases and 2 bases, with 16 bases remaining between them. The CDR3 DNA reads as TGCAGCGACATGCGCACGAGGAACACAGATACGCAGTATTTT. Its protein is CSDMRTRNTDTQYF.

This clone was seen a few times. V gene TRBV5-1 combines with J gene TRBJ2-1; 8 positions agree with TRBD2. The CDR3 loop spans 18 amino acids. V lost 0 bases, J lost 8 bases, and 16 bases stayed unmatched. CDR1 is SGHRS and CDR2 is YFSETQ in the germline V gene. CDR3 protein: CASSLAPGLGGLRDEQFF. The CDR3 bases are TGCGCCAGCAGCTTGGCACCGGGACTAGGAGGCCTACGCGATGAGCAGTTCTTC.

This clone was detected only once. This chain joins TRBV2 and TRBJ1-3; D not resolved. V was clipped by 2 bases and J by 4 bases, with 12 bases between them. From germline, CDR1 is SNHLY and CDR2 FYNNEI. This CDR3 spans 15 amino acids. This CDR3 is CASSEFGVRGNTIYF. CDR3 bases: TGTGCCAGCAGTGAATTCGGGGTGCGGGGAAACACCATATATTTT.

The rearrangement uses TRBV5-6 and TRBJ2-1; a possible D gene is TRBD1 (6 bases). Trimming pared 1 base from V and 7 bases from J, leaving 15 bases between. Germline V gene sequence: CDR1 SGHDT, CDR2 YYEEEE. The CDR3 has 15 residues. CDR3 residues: CASSLWNRVENEQFF. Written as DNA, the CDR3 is TGTGCCAGCAGCTTGTGGAACAGGGTGGAAAATGAGCAGTTCTTC.

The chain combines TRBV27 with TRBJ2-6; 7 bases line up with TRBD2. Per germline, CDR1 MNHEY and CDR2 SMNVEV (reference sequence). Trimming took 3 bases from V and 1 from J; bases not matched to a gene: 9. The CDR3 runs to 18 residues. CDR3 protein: CASSLRGNWVSGANVLTF. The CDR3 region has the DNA TGTGCCAGCAGTTTGCGGGGGAATTGGGTGTCTGGGGCCAACGTCCTGACTTTC.

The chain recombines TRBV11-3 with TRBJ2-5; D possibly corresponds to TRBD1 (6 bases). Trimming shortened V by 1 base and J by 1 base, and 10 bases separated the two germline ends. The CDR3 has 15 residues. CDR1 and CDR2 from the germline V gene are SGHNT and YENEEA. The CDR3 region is CASSLGARGQETQYF. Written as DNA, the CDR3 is TGTGCCAGCAGCTTAGGGGCCAGGGGCCAAGAGACCCAGTACTTC.

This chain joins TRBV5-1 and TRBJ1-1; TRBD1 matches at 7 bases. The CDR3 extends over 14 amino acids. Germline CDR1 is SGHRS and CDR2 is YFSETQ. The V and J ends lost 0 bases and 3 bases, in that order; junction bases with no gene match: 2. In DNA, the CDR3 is TGCGCCAGCAGCTTGGTTCAGGGGGACACTGAAGCTTTCTTT. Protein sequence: CASSLVQGDTEAFF.

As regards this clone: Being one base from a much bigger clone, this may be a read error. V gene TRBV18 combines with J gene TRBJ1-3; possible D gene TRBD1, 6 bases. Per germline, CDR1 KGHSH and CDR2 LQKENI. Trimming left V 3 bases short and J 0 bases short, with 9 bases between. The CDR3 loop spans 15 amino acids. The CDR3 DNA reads TGTGCCAGCTCACCGACAGGTAGCTCTGGAAACACCATATATTTT. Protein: CASSPTGSSGNTIYF.

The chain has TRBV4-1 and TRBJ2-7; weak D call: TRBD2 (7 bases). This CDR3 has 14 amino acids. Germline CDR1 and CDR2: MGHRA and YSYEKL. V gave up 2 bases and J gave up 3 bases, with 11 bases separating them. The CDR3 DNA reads TGCGCCAGCAGCCAAAGCGGGACAAGCTACGAGCAGTACTTC. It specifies CASSQSGTSYEQYF.

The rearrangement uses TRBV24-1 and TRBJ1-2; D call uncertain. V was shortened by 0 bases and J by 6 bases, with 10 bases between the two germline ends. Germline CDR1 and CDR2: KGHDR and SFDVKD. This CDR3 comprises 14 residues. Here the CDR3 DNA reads TGTGCCACCAGTGATTTGAGCGGAGTACATGGCTACACCTTC. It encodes CATSDLSGVHGYTF.

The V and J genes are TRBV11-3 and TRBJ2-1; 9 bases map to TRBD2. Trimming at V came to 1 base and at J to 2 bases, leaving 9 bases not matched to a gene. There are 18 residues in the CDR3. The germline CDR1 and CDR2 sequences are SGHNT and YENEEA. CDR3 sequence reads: CASSLVFPPSGTYNEQFF. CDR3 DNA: TGTGCCAGCAGCTTAGTGTTCCCCCCTAGCGGGACCTACAATGAGCAGTTCTTC.

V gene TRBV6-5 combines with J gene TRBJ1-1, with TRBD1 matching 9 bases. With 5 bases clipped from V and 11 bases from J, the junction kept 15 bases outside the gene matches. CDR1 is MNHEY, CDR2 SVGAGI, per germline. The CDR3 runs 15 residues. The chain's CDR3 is CASSRALTGGGRAFF. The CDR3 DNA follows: TGTGCCAGCAGTCGCGCACTAACAGGGGGCGGTCGTGCTTTCTTT.

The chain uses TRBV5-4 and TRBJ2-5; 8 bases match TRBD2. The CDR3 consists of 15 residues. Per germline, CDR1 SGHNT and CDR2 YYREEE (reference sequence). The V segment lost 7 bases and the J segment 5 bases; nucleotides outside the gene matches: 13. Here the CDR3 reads CASGTLAGMGETQYF. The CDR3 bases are TGTGCCAGCGGGACTTTAGCGGGAATGGGGGAGACCCAGTACTTC.

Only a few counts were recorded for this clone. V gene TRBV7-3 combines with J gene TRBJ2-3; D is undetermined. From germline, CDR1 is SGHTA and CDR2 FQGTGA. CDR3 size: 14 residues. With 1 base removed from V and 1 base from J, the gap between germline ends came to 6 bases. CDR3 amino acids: CASSLNLGTDTQYF. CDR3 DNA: TGTGCCAGCAGCTTAAACTTGGGCACAGATACGCAGTATTTT.

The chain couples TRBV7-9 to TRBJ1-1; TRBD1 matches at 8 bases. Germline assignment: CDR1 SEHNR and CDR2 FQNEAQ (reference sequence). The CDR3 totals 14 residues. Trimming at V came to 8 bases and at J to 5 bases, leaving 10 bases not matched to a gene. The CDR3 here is CASAAQGAVTEAFF. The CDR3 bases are TGTGCCAGCGCTGCCCAGGGGGCGGTTACTGAAGCTTTCTTT.